One sample yielded the 4 T cell receptor beta chains listed below, sequenced in a study of blood T cells in healthy people across ages. Through a sample-barcoded 5' primer and a J-beta primer mix, a second PCR was run for roughly 6 to 12 cycles. A single record per CDR3 protein comes from TCRdb applying MiXCR to the 5' RACE reads. This repertoire shows some 760,000 distinct CDR3 sequences, 25% found once; its top ten account for 9.4%. The same specimen was also included in a second study, on T cells of mothers and their children.

The specimen was blood. The source is a boy younger than 18 in good health.

This clonotype was counted only a few times. CDR3 bases: TGCAGCGTCTATTTGGACGCAAACCAAGAGACCCAGTACTTC. Protein product: CSVYLDANQETQYF. The V gene is TRBV29-1, the J gene TRBJ2-5; D is unresolved. With 6 bases removed from V and 0 bases from J, the gap between germline ends came to 14 bases. Germline loops: CDR1 SQVTM, CDR2 ANQGSEA. The CDR3 sequence is 14 residues long.

V usage is TRBV21-1 and J usage is TRBJ2-5; the table's D call TRBD2 went unverified against the DNA. Gene TRBJ2-1 matches the end of the DNA better, so the J call may be wrong. TRBV21-1 is a listed pseudogene. This CDR3 has 14 residues. The CDR3 sequence is CASPLGGTYNEQFF. The DNA of the CDR3 is TGTGCCAGCCCCCTGGGAGGGACGTACAATGAGCAGTTCTTC.

The chain has TRBV20-1 and TRBJ2-1, with 8 bases identical to TRBD2. Trimming took 0 bases from V and 13 from J; bases not matched to a gene: 17. The germline gives CDR1 DFQATT, CDR2 SNEGSKA (reference sequence). The CDR3 covers 16 residues. CDR3 loop: CSARERAGGTTMSQFF. CDR3 coding DNA: TGCAGTGCTAGAGAAAGGGCGGGGGGTACTACAATGAGCCAGTTCTTC.

This clonotype occurred a few times. The chain recombines TRBV6-5 with TRBJ2-5; the D gene is possibly TRBD2 (7 bases). There are 16 residues in the CDR3. CDR1 is MNHEY and CDR2 is SVGAGI in the germline V gene. Trimming took 5 bases from V and 4 from J, leaving 20 bases between them. The CDR3 is CASSPGGRGATETQYF. The CDR3 DNA sequence: TGTGCCAGCAGTCCAGGAGGGAGGGGGGCTACAGAGACCCAGTACTTC.